This entry lists 3 T cell receptor beta chains sequenced from one sample in a study of shared T cell receptors in the human thymus. Repertoires were generated with immunoSEQ multiplex PCR, while TCRdb's copy carries only in-frame clones and drops some. Among fewer than 700,000 clones listed, approximately 87% were seen once. The sample also formed part of further work on human thymus T cells.

The sequencing sample was made of thymocytes. The receptors shown here come from a boy under two years old with a congenital heart defect.

The chain combines TRBV12-5 with TRBJ2-7; 8 bases align to TRBD2. Trimming cost V 5 bases and J 0 bases; bases outside gene matches: 6. There are 15 residues in the CDR3. Germline V gives CDR1 LGHNT, CDR2 FRNRAP. CDR3 coding DNA: TGTGCTAGTGGTCATAGCGGGGAGAGCTCCTACGAGCAGTACTTC. This sequence encodes CASGHSGESSYEQYF.

V is TRBV6-6 and J is TRBJ2-1; 12 bases fit TRBD2. The germline CDR1 and CDR2 sequences are MNHNY and SVGAGI (reference sequence). This CDR3 contains 16 residues. The J segment lost 0 bases and the V segment lost 9 bases, leaving 6 bases of the junction unmatched. Here the CDR3 reads CASGTSGLSSYNEQFF. The CDR3 bases are TGTGCCAGTGGGACTAGCGGGCTTAGCTCCTACAATGAGCAGTTCTTC.

This chain links TRBV6-1 with TRBJ2-1; TRBD2 agrees at 14 bases. The CDR3 extends over 18 amino acids. Germline V gene sequence: CDR1 MNHNS, CDR2 SASEGT. V gave up 2 bases and J gave up 6 bases; unmatched junction bases: 9. Here the CDR3 reads CASSELTSGRGWGNEQFF. The CDR3 DNA reads TGTGCCAGCAGTGAACTGACTAGCGGGAGGGGATGGGGCAATGAGCAGTTCTTC.